The entry that follows covers one T cell receptor (beta chain) sequence. The record originates from a study of blood T cell repertoires in COVID-19. On the study more broadly: Specimens from acute and convalescent COVID-19 originated in the United States, Italy and Spain. From T cells, B-cell-depleted T cells, or PBMCs came the material, which was cDNA or gDNA.

V shed 3 bases and J 2 bases; nucleotides not matched to a gene: 6. The germline CDR1 and CDR2 sequences are LNHDA and SQIVND (reference sequence). This CDR3 contains 16 residues. In the original analysis: Counts of nucleated cells, estimated from reference gene primer amplification, were obtained. Some clones are missing from TCRdb's copy, which holds only in-frame ones; the method was immunoSEQ multiplex PCR. The V and J calls and the clone size are those of that table, but D and trimming were determined from the DNA. The repertoire holds approximately 260,000 clones, 70% to 90% seen once, with 9.5% to 11% in the top ten.

The sample taken for sequencing was peripheral blood. The chain links TRBV19 to TRBJ1-3; 8 nucleotides agree with TRBD1. This TCR was sampled from a woman in her 70s with acute or convalescent COVID-19. CDR3 region: CASSIDRGVTGNTIYF. The DNA of the CDR3 is TGTGCCAGTAGTATCGACAGGGGAGTGACTGGAAACACCATATATTTT.